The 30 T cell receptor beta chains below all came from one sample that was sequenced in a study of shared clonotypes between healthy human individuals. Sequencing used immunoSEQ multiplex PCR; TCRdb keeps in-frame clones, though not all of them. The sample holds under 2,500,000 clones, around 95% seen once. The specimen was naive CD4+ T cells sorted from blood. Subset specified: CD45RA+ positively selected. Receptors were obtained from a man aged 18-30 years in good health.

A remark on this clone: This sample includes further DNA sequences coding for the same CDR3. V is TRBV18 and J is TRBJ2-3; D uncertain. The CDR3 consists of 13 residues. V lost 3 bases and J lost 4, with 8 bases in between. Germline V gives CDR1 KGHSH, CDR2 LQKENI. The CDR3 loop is CASSPSGADTQYF. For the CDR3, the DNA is TGTGCCAGCTCACCTTCAGGAGCAGATACGCAGTATTTT.

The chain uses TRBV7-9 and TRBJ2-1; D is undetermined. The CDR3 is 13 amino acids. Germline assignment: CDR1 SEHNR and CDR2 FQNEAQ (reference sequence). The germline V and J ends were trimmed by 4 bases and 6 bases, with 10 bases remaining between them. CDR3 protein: CASSSRAFNEQFF. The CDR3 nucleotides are TGTGCCAGCAGCTCTCGGGCCTTCAATGAGCAGTTCTTC.

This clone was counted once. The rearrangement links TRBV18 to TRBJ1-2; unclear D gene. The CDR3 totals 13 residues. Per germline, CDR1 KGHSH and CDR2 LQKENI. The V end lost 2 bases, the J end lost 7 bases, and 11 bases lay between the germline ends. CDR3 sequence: CASSPNPGGGYTF. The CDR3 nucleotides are TGTGCCAGCTCACCAAACCCAGGTGGTGGCTACACCTTC.

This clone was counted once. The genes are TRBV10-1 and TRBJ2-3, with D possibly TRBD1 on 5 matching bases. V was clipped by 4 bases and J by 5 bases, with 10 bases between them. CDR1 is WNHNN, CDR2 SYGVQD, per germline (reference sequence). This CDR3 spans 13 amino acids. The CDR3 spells CASSGAGQDTQYF. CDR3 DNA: TGCGCCAGCAGTGGTGCAGGGCAAGATACGCAGTATTTT.

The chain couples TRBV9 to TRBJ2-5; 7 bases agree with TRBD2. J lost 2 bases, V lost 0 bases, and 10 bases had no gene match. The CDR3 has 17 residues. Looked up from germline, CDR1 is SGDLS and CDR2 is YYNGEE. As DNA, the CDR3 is TGTGCCAGCAGCGTAGGTTTTTCTAGCGGAAAACAAGAGACCCAGTACTTC. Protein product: CASSVGFSSGKQETQYF. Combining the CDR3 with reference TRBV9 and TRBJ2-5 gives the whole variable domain DSGVTQTPKHLITATGQRVTLRCSPRSGDLSVYWYQQSLDQGLQFLIQYYNGEERAKGNILERFSAQQFPDLHSELNLSSLELGDSALYFCASSVGFSSGKQETQYFGPGTRLLVL.

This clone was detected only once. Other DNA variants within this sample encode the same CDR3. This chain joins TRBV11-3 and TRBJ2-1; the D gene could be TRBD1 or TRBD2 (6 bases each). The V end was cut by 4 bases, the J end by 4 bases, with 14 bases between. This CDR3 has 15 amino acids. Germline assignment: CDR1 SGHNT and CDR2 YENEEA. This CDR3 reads CASSSRQGTYNEQFF. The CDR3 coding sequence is TGTGCCAGCAGCTCCCGGCAGGGGACTTACAATGAGCAGTTCTTC. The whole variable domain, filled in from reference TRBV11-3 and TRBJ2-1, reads EAGVVQSPRYKIIEKKQPVAFWCNPISGHNTLYWYLQNLGQGPELLIRYENEEAVDDSQLPKDRFSAERLKGVDSTLKIQPAELGDSAVYLCASSSRQGTYNEQFFGPGTRLTVL.

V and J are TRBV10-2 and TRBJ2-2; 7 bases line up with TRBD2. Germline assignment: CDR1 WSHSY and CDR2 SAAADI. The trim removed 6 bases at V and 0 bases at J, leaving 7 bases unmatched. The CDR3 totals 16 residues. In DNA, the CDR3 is TGCGCCAGCAGGGAGCAGCGGGAAGCGAACACCGGGGAGCTGTTTTTT. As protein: CASREQREANTGELFF.

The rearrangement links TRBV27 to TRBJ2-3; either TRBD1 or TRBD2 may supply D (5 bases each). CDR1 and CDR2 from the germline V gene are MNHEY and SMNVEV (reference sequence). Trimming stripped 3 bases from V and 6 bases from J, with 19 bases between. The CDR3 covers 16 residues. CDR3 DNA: TGTGCCAGCAGTTTTATAAAAACTAGGGGAACGGATACGCAGTATTTT. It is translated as CASSFIKTRGTDTQYF.

CDR3 DNA sequence: TGTGCCAGCAGTATTAGGACAGGGGTGACTGAAAAACTGTTTTTT. Protein: CASSIRTGVTEKLFF. The chain carries TRBV28 and TRBJ1-4; 9 nucleotides align to TRBD1. The V and J ends lost 5 bases and 7 bases, in that order; junction bases with no gene match: 8. The CDR3 loop spans 15 amino acids. Germline V gene lookup returns CDR1 MDHEN and CDR2 SYDVKM.

For the CDR3, the DNA is TGCGCCAGCAGCTCGGCTTCAGGGGATCTAAGGGCAGATACGCAGTATTTT. Translating gives CASSSASGDLRADTQYF. This chain uses TRBV5-1 with TRBJ2-3, with D perhaps matching TRBD1 (6 bases). The CDR3 has 17 amino acids. Trimming shortened V by 3 bases and J by 4 bases, and 21 bases separated the two germline ends. Germline assignment: CDR1 SGHRS and CDR2 YFSETQ.

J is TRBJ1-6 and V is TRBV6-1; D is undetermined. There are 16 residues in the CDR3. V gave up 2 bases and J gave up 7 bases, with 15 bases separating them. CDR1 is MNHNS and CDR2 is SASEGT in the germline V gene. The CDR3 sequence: CASSEFVAIPNSPLHF. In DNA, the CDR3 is TGTGCCAGCAGTGAATTCGTAGCCATTCCGAATTCACCCCTCCACTTT.

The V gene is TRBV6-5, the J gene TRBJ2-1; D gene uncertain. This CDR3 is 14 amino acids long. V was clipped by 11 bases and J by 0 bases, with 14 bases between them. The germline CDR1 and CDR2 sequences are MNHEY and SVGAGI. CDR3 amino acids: CAASAGSSYNEQFF. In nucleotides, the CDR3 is TGTGCCGCGTCAGCCGGAAGCTCCTACAATGAGCAGTTCTTC.

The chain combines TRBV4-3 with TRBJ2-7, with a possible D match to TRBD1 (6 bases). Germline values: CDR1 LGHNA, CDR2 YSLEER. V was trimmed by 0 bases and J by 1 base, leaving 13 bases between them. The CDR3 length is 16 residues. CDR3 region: CASSQDYQGSSYEQYF. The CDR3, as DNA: TGCGCCAGCAGCCAAGATTATCAGGGGTCGTCCTACGAGCAGTACTTC.

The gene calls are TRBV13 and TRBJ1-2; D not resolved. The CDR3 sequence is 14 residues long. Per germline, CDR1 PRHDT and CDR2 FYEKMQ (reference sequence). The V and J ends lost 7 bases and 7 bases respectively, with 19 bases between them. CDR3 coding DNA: TGTGCCAGCACAGTTCAGGACGGTTCTCGTGGCTACACCTTC. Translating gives CASTVQDGSRGYTF.

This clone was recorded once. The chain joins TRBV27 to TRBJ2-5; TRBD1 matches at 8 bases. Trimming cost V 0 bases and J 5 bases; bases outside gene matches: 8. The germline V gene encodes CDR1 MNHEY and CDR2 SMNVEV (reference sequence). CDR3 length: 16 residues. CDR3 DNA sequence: TGTGCCAGCAGTTTATCGACAGGGGTGAGGAAGGAGACCCAGTACTTC. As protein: CASSLSTGVRKETQYF.

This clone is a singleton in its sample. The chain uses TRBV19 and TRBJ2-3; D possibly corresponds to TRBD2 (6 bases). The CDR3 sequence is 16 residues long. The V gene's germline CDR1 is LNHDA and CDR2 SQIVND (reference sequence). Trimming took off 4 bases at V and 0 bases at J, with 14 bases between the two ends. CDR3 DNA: TGTGCCAGTAGTAGTGGGGACTCTTACAGCACAGATACGCAGTATTTT. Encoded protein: CASSSGDSYSTDTQYF.

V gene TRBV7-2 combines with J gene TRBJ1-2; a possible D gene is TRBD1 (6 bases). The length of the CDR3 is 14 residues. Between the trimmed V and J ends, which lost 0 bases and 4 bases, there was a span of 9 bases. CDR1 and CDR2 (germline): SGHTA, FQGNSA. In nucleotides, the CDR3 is TGTGCCAGCAGCTTAGCTCCGACAGGCTATGGCTACACCTTC. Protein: CASSLAPTGYGYTF.

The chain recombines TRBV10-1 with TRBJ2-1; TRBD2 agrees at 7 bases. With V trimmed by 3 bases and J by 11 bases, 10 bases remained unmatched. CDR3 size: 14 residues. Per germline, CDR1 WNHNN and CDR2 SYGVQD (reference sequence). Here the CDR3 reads CASSDGGSQVQQFF. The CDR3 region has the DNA TGCGCCAGCAGTGACGGCGGGAGTCAAGTTCAGCAGTTCTTC.

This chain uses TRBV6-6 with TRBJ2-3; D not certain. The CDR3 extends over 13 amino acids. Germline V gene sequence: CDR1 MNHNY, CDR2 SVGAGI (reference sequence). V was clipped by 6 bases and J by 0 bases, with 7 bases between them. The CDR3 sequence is CASREISTDTQYF. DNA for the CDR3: TGTGCCAGCAGGGAGATTAGCACAGATACGCAGTATTTT.

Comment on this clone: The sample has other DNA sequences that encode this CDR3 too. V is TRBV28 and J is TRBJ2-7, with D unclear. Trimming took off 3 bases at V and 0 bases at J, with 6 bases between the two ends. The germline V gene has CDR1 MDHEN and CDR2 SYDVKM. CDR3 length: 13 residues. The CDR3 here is CASSLRSSYEQYF. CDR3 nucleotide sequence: TGTGCCAGCAGTTTGCGTTCCTCCTACGAGCAGTACTTC.

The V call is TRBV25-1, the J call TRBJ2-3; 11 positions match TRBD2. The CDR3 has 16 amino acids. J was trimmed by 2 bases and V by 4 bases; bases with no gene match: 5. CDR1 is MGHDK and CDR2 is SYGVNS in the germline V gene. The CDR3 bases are TGTGCCAGCAGTGGGACTAGCGGGTCTAACACAGATACGCAGTATTTT. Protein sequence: CASSGTSGSNTDTQYF.

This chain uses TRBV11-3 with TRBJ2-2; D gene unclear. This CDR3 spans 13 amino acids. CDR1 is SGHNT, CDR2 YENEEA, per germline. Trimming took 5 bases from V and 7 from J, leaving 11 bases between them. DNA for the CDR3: TGTGCCAGCAGCCCCGAAGGTCTCGGGGAGCTGTTTTTT. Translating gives CASSPEGLGELFF.

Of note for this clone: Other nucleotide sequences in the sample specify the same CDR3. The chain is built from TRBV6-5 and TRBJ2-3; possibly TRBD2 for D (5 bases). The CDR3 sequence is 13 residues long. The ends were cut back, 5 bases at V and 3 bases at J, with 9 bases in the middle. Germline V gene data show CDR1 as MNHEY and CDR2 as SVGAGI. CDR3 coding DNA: TGTGCCAGCAGTAGGAGCGGAACAGATACGCAGTATTTT. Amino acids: CASSRSGTDTQYF.

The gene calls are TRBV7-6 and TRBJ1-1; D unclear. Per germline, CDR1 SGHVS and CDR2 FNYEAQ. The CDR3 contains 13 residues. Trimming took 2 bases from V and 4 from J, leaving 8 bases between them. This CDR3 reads CASSLFGVTEAFF. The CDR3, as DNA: TGTGCCAGCAGCTTATTTGGGGTCACTGAAGCTTTCTTT. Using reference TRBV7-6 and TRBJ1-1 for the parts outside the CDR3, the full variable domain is GAGVSQSPRYKVTKRGQDVALRCDPISGHVSLYWYRQALGQGPEFLTYFNYEAQQDKSGLPNDRFSAERPEGSISTLTIQRTEQRDSAMYRCASSLFGVTEAFFGQGTRLTVV.

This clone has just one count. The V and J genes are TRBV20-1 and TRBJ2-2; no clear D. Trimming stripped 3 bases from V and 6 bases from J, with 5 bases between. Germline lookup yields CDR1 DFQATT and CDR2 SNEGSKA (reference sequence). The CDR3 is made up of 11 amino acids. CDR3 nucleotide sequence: TGCAGTGCTAGCGGCCCCGGGGAGCTGTTTTTT. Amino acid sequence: CSASGPGELFF.

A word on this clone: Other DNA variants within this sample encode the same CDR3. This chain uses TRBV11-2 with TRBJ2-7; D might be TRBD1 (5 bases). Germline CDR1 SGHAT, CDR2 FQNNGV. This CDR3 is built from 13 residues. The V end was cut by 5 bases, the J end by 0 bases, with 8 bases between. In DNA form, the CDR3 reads TGTGCCAGCAGCCTCGACAGCTCCTACGAGCAGTACTTC. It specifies CASSLDSSYEQYF.

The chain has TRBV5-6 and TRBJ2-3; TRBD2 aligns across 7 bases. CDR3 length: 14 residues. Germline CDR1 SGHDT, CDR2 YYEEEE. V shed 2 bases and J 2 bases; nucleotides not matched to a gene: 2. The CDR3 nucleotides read TGTGCCAGCAGCTTCGCGGGAGTCACAGATACGCAGTATTTT. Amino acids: CASSFAGVTDTQYF.

CDR3 residues: CASSLEGQGPYEQYF. DNA for the CDR3: TGTGCCAGCAGCCTCGAGGGACAGGGACCCTACGAGCAGTACTTC. The chain uses TRBV7-8 and TRBJ2-7, with TRBD1 identical over 9 bases. V lost 5 bases and J lost 2; bases outside the gene matches: 7. The CDR3 covers 15 residues. Germline-derived CDR1 and CDR2 are SGHVS and FQNEAQ.

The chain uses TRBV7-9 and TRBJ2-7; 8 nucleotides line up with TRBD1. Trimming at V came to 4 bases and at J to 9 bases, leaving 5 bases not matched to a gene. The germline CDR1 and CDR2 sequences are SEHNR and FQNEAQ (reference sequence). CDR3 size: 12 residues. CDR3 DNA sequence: TGTGCCAGCAGCTCACCAGGGGGCGCGCAGTACTTC. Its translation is CASSSPGGAQYF.

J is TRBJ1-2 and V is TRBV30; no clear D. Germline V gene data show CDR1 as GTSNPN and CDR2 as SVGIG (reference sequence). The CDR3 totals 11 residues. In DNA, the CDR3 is TGTTCTCTCGCCAGTAACTATGGCTACACCTTC. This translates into CSLASNYGYTF.